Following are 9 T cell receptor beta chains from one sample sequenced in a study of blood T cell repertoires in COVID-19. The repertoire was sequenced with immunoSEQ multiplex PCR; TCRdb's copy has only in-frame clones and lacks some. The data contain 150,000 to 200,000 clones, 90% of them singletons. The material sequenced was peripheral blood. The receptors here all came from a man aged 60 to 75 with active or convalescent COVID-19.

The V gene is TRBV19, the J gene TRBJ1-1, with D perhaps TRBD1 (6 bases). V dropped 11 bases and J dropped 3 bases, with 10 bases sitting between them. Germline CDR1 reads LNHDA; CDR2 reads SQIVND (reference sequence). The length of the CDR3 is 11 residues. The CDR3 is CASGDYTEAFF. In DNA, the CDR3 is TGTGCCTCAGGGGATTACACTGAAGCTTTCTTT. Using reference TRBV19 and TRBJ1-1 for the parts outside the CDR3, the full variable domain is DGGITQSPKYLFRKEGQNVTLSCEQNLNHDAMYWYRQDPGQGLRLIYYSQIVNDFQKGDIAEGYSVSREKKESFPLTVTSAQKNPTAFYLCASGDYTEAFFGQGTRLTVV.

The CDR3 here is CASSPNRGTSLLQETQYF. The CDR3, as DNA: TGTGCCAGCTCCCCAAACCGTGGCACTAGCCTCCTGCAAGAGACCCAGTACTTC. This sequence joins TRBV18 and TRBJ2-5; D perhaps matches TRBD2 (6 bases). CDR3 length equals 18 residues. Trimming took 6 bases from V and 2 from J, leaving 25 bases between them. Germline V lookup: CDR1 KGHSH, CDR2 LQKENI. The full variable domain, completed using reference TRBV18 and TRBJ2-5, is NAGVMQNPRHLVRRRGQEARLRCSPMKGHSHVYWYRQLPEEGLKFMVYLQKENIIDESGMPKERFSAEFPKEGPSILRIQQVVRGDSAAYFCASSPNRGTSLLQETQYFGPGTRLLVL.

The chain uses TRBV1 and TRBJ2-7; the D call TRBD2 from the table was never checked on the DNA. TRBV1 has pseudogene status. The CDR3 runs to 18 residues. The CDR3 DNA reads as TGCACCAGCAGCCAAGATCCCAAGCTAGCGGGAGAAGCATACGAGCAGTACTTC. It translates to CTSSQDPKLAGEAYEQYF.

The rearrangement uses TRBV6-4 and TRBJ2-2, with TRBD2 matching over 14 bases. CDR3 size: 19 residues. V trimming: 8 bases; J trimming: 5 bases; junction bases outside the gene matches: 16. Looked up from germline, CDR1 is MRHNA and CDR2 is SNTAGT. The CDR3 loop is CASPRLAGGPCMKTGELFF. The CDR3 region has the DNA TGTGCCAGCCCTAGACTAGCGGGAGGGCCTTGTATGAAGACCGGGGAGCTGTTTTTT.

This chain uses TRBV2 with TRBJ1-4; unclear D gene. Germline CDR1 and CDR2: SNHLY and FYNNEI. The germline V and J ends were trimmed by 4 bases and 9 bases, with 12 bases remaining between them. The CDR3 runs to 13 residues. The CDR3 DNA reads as TGTGCCAGCAGTGGATTTCCGGGTCAAAAACTGTTTTTT. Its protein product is CASSGFPGQKLFF.

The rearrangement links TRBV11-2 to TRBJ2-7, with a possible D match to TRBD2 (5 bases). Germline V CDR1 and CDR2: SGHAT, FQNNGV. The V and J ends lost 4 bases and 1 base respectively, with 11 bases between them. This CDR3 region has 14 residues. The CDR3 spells CASSSPGGSYEQYF. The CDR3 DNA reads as TGTGCCAGCAGCTCCCCTGGAGGATCCTACGAGCAGTACTTC.

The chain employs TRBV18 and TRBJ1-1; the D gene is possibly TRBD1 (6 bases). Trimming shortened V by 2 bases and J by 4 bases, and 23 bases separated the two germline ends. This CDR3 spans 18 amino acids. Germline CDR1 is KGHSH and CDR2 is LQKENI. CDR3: CASSPEAIKQGSSTEAFF. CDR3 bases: TGTGCCAGCTCACCAGAAGCGATCAAACAGGGTAGCAGCACTGAAGCTTTCTTT.

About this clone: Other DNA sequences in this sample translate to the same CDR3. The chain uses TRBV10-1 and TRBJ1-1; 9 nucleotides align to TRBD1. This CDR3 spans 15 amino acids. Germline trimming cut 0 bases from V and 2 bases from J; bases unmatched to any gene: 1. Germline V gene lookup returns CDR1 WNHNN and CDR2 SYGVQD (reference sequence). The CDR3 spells CASSESGQGNTEAFF. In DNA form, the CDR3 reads TGCGCCAGCAGTGAGTCGGGACAGGGAAACACTGAAGCTTTCTTT.

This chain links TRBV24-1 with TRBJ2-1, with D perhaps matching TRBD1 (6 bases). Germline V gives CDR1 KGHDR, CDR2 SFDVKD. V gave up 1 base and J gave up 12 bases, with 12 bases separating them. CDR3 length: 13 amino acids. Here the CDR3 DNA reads TGTGCCACCAGTGATTTAGGTGCCAGGGGGCAGTTCTTC. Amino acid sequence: CATSDLGARGQFF.